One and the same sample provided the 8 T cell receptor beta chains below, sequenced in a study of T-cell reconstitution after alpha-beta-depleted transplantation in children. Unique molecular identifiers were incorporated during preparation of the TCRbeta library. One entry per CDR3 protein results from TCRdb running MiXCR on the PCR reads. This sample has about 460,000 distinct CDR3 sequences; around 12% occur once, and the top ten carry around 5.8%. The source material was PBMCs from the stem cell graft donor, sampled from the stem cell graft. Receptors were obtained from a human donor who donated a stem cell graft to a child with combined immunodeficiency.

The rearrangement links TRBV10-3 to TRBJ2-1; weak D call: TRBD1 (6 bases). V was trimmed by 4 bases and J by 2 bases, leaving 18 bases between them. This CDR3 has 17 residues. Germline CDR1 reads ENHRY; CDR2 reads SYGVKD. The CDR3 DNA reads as TGTGCCATCAGTGGGGCATCGTCAGGGGACCCCTACAATGAGCAGTTCTTC. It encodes CAISGASSGDPYNEQFF.

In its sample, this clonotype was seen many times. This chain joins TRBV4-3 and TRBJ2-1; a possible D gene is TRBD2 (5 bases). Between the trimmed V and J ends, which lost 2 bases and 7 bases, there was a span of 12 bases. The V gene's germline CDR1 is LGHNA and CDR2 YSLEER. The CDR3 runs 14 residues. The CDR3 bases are TGCGCCAGCAGCCAACCAGGAGGTGGAAATGAGCAGTTCTTC. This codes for CASSQPGGGNEQFF.

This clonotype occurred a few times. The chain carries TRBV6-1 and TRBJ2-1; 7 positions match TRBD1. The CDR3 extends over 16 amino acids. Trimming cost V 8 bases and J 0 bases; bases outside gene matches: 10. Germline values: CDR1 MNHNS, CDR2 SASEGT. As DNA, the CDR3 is TGTGCCAGCTTAAGGCGTCAGGGGGACTCCTACAATGAGCAGTTCTTC. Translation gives CASLRRQGDSYNEQFF.

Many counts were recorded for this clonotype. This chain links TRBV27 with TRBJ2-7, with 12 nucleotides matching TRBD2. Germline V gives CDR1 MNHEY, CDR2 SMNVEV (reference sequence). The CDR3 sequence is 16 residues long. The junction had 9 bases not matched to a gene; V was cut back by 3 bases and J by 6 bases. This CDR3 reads CASSFIQTSGRPEQYF. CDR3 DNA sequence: TGTGCCAGCAGTTTTATCCAGACTAGCGGGAGACCCGAGCAGTACTTC.

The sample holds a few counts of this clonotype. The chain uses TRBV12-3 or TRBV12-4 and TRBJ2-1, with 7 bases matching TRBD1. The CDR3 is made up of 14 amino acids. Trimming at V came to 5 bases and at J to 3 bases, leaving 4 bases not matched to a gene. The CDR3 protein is CASSQWDSYNEQFF. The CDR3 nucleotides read TGTGCCAGCAGTCAATGGGACAGCTACAATGAGCAGTTCTTC.

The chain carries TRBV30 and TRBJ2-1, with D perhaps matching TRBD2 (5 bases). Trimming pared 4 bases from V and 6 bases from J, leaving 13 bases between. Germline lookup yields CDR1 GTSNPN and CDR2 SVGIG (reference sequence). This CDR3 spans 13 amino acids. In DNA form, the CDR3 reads TGTGCCTGGAACCCCGGAGGAGGCAATGAGCAGTTCTTC. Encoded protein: CAWNPGGGNEQFF.

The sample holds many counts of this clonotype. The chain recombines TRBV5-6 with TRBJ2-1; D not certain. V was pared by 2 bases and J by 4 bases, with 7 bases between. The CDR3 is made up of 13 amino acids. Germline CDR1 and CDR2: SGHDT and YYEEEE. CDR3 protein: CASSLDLYNEQFF. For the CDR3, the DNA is TGTGCCAGCAGCTTAGATCTGTACAATGAGCAGTTCTTC.

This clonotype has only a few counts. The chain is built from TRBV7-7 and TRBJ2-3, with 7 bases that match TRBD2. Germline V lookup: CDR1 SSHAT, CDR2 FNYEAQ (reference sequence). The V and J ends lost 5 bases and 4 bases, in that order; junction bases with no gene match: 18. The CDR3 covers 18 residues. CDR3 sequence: CASSPFHSRGRGPDTQYF. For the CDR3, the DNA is TGTGCCAGCAGCCCTTTTCACTCCCGCGGGAGAGGGCCAGATACGCAGTATTTT.